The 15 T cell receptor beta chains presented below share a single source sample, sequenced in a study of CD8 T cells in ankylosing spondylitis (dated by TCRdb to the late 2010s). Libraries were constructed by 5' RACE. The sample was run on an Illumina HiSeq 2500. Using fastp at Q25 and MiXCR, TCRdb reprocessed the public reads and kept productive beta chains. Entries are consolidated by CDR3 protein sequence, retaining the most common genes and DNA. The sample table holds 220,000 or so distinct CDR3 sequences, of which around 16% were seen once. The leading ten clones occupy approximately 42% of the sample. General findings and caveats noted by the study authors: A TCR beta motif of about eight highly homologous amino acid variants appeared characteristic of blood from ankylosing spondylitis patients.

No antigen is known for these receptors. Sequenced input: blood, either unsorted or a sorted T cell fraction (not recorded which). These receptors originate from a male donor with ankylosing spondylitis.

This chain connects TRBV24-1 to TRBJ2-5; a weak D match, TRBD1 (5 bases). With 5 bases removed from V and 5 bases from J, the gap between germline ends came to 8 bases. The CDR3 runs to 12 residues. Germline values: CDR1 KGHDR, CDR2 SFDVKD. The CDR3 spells CATSVGAETQYF. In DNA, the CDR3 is TGTGCCACCAGTGTTGGGGCGGAGACCCAGTACTTC.

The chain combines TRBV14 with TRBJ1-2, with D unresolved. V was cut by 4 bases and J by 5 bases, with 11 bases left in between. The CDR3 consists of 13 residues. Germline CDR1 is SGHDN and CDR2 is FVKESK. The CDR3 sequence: CASSPTMSYGYTF. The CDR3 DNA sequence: TGTGCCAGCAGCCCGACAATGTCTTATGGCTACACCTTC.

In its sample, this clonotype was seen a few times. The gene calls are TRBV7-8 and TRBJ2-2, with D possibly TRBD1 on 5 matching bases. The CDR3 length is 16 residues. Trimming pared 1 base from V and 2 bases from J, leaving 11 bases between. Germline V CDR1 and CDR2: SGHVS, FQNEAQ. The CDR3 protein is CASSLGGRFNTGELFF. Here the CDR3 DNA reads TGTGCCAGCAGCTTAGGGGGCAGATTCAACACCGGGGAGCTGTTTTTT. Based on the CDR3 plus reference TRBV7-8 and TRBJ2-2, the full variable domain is GAGVSQSPRYKVAKRGQDVALRCDPISGHVSLFWYQQALGQGPEFLTYFQNEAQLDKSGLPSDRFFAERPEGSVSTLKIQRTQQEDSAVYLCASSLGGRFNTGELFFGEGSRLTVL.

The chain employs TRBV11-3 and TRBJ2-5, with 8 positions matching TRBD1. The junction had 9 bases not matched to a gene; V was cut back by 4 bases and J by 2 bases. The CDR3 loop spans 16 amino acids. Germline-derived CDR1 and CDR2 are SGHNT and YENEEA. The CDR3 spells CASSSRTGMVQETQYF. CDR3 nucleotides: TGTGCCAGCAGCTCACGGACAGGGATGGTACAAGAGACCCAGTACTTC.

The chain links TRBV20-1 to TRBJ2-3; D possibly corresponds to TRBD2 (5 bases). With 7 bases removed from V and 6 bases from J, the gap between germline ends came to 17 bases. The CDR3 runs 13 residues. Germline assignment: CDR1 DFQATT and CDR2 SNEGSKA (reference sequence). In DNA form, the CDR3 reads TGCAGTGGGCAAGGGAGAGGCGATGATACGCAGTATTTT. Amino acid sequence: CSGQGRGDDTQYF.

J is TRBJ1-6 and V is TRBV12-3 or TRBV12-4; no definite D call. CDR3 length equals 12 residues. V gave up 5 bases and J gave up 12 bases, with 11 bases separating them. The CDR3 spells CASSGWMGPLHF. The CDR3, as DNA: TGTGCCAGCAGTGGCTGGATGGGACCCCTCCACTTT.

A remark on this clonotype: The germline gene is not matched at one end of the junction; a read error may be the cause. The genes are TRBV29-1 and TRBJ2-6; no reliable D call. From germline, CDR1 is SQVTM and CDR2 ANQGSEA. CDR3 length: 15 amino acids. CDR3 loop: CSAEVMYSGANVLTF. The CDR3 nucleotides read TGCAGCGCTGAAGTAATGTACTCTGGGGCCAACGTCCTGACTTTC.

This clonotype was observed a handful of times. The CDR3 sequence is CASSPLSWTSGKSTDTQYF. CDR3 in DNA: TGCGCCAGCAGCCCACTATCCTGGACTAGCGGAAAATCCACAGATACGCAGTATTTT. The rearrangement uses TRBV5-1 and TRBJ2-3, with 10 positions matching TRBD2. Germline CDR1 SGHRS, CDR2 YFSETQ. V lost 4 bases and J lost 2; bases outside the gene matches: 16. The CDR3 is made up of 19 amino acids.

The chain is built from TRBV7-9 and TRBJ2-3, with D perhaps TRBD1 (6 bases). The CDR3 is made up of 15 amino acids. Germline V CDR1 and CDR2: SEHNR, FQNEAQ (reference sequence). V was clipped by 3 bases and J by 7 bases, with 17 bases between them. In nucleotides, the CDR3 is TGTGCCAGCAGCTTTGCAGGGGCGTCGTCGAATACGCAGTATTTT. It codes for CASSFAGASSNTQYF.

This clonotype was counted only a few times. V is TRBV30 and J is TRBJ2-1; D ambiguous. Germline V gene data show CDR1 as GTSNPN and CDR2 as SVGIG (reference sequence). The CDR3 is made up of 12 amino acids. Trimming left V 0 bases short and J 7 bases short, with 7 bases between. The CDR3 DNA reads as TGTGCCTGGAGTGTAGTGGCAAATGAGCAGTTCTTC. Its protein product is CAWSVVANEQFF.

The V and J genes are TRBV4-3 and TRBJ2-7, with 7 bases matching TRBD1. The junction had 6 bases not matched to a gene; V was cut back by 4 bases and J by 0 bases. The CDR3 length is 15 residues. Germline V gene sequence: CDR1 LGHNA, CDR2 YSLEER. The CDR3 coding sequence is TGCGCCAGCAGCCTTCACAGGGGCGGCTCCTACGAGCAGTACTTC. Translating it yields CASSLHRGGSYEQYF.

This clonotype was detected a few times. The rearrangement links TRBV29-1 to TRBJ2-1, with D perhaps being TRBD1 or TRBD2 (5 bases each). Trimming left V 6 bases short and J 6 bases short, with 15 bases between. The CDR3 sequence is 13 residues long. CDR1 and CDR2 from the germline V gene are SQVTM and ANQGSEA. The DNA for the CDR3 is TGCAGCGTAGACGACGGGACCACCAATGAGCAGTTCTTC. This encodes CSVDDGTTNEQFF.

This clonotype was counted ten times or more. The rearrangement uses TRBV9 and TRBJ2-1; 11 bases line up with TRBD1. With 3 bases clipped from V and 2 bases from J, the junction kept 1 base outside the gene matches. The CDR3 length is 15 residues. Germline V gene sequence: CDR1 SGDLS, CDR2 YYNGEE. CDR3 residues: CASSGGQGAYNEQFF. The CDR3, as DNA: TGTGCCAGCAGCGGGGGACAGGGGGCCTACAATGAGCAGTTCTTC.

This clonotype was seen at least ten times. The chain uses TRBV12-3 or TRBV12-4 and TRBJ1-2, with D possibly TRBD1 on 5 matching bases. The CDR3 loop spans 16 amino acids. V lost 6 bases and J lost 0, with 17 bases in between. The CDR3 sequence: CASSGGTEEANYGYTF. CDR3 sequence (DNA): TGTGCCAGCAGCGGGGGGACCGAGGAAGCTAACTATGGCTACACCTTC.

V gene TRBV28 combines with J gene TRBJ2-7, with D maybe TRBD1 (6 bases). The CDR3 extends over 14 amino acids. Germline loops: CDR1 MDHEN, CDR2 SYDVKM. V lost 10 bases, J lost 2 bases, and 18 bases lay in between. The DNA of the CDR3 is TGTGCCACCAACCGCAGACAGGCTCCCTACGAGCAGTACTTC. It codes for CATNRRQAPYEQYF.